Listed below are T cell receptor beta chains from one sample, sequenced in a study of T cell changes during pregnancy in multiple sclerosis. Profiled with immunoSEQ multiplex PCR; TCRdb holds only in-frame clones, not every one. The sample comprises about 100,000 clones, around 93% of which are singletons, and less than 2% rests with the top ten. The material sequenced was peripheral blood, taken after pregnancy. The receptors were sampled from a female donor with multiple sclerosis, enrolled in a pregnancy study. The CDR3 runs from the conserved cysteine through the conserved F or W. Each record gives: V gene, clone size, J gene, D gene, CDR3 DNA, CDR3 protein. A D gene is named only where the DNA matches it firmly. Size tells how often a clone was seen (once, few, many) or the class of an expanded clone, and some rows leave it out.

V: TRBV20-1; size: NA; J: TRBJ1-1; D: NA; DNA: TGCAGTGCTGGGCGGGGGGGGCTCTTT; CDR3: CSAGRGGLF
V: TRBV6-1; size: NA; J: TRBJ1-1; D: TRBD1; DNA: TGTGCCAGCCCGGGACAGGATAAGAACACTGAAGCTTTCTTT; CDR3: CASPGQDKNTEAFF
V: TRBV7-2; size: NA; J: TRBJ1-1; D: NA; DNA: TGTGCCACCGGTCGAGGGAACACTGAAGCTTTCTTT; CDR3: CATGRGNTEAFF
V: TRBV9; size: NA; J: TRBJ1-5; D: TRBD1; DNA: TGTGCCAGCAGCGCCGGACAGGGTGGTCAGCCCCAGCATTTT; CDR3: CASSAGQGGQPQHF
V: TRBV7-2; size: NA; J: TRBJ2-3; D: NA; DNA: TGTGCCAGCAGCCTACGGGAGTTTACTAGCACAGATACGCAGTATTTT; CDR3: CASSLREFTSTDTQYF
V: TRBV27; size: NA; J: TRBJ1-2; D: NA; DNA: TGTGCCAGCAGTTTATCGTTGGGACACACTAACTATGGCTACACCTTC; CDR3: CASSLSLGHTNYGYTF
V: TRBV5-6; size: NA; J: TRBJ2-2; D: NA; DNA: TGTGCCAGCAGCTTGCCGCAGGGAAGGACCGGGGAGCTGTTTTTT; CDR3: CASSLPQGRTGELFF
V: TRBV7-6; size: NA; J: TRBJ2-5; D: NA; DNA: TGTGCCAGCAGCTCCCTTCAGATGGGGCCAAAGACCCAGTACTTC; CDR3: CASSSLQMGPKTQYF
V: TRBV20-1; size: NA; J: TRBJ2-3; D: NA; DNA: TGCAGTGCTAGCTTCGTGGATACGCAGTATTTT; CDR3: CSASFVDTQYF
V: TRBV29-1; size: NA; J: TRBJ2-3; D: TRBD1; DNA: TGCAGCGTTGAGGACAGGTACCGATCTAGCACAGATACGCAGTATTTT; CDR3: CSVEDRYRSSTDTQYF
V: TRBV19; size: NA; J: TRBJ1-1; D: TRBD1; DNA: TGTGCCAGTAGTATAGCCTCCAGGGGGCTGGCAGCTTTCTTT; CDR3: CASSIASRGLAAFF
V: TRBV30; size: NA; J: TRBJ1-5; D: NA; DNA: TGTGCCTGGAGTGTAATAGGGGTACGAAATCAGCCCCAGCATTTT; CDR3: CAWSVIGVRNQPQHF
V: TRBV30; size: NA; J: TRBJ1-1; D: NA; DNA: TGTGCCTGGAGTGTAAGATTGGCAGGGTGGAACACTGAAGCTTTCTTT; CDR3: CAWSVRLAGWNTEAFF
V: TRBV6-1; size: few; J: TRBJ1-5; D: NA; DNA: TGTGCCAGCAGAGGTTATGACAGCCACAATCAGCCCCAGCATTTT; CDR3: CASRGYDSHNQPQHF
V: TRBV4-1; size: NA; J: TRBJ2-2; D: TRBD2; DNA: TGCGCCAGCAGCCAAAAGGCGGGGGGCCCCGCCGGGGAGCTGTTTTTT; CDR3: CASSQKAGGPAGELFF
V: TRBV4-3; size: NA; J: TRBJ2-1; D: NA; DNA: TGCGCCAGCAGCCAAGAGGTCCAGGGCCGAGACAATGAGCAGTTCTTC; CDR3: CASSQEVQGRDNEQFF
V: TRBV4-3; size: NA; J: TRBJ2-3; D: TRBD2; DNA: TGCGCCAGCAGCCAAGGCCCTGGACTAGCCATCACAGATACGCAGTATTTT; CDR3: CASSQGPGLAITDTQYF
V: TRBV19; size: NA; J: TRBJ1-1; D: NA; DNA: TGTGCCAGTAGGACCCGACGGGACAAGAACACTGAAGCTTTCTTT; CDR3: CASRTRRDKNTEAFF
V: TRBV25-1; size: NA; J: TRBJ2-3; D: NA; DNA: TGTGCCAGCAGTGGTCGACACACAGATACGCAGTATTTT; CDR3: CASSGRHTDTQYF
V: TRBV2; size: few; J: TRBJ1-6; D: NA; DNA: TGTGCCAGCAGTGAAGAGGGGGATTCACCCCTCCACTTT; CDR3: CASSEEGDSPLHF
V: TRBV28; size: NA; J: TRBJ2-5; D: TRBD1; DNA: TGTGCCAGCAGTTTATCTGTGACAGGGGACCGGTACCAAGAGACCCAGTACTTC; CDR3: CASSLSVTGDRYQETQYF
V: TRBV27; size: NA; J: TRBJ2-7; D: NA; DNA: TGTGCCAGCAGTTTGGACTCAAATCCGACCTACGAGCAGTACTTC; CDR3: CASSLDSNPTYEQYF
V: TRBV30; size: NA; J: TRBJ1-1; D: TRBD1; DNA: TGTGCCTGGAGTCGGCCAGGGGGTAAGAACACTGAAGCTTTCTTT; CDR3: CAWSRPGGKNTEAFF
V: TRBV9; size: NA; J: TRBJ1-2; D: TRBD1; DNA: TGTGCCAGCAGGTACAGGGGAGGTGACTATGGCTACACCTTC; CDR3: CASRYRGGDYGYTF
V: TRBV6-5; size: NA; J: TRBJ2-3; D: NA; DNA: TGTGCCAGCAGTTACGGGGGCCGCACAGATACGCAGTATTTT; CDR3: CASSYGGRTDTQYF
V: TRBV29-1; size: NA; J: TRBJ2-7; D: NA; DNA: TGCAGCGTTGAAATCGATACTTACGAGCAGTACTTC; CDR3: CSVEIDTYEQYF
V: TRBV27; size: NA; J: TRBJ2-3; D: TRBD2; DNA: TGTGCCAGCAGTGTGACTAGCGGGGGGCCTACAGATACGCAGTATTTT; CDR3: CASSVTSGGPTDTQYF
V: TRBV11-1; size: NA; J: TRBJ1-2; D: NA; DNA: TGTGCCAGCAGCCAGAACAGGGATGGCTACACCTTC; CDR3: CASSQNRDGYTF
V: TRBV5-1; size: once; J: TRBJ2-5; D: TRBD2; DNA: TGCGCCAGCAGCTTCGGGACTAGTCGAGAGACCCAGTACTTC; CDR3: CASSFGTSRETQYF
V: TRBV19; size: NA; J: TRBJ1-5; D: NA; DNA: TGTGCCAGTAGTGCGGGGCAGCCCCAGCATTTT; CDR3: CASSAGQPQHF
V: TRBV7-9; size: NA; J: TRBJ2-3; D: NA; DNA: TGTGCCAGCAGCTTAGCGGGAGTAGATACGCAGTATTTT; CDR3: CASSLAGVDTQYF
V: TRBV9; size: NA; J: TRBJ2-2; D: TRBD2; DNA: TGTGCCAGCAGCGGGAGGCGGGGGGCGAACACCGGGGAGCTGTTTTTT; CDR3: CASSGRRGANTGELFF
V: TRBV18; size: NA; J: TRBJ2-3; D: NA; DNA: TGTGCCAGCTCAACCGGACTAATCGGCACAGATACGCAGTATTTT; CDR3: CASSTGLIGTDTQYF
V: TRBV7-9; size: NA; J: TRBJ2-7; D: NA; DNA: TGTGCCAGCAGCACCACGGGTTCCGAGCAGTACTTC; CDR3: CASSTTGSEQYF
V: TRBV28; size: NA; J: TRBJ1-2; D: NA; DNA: TGTGCCAGCAGGAGCTCAGGGCCCTATGGCTACACCTTC; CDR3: CASRSSGPYGYTF
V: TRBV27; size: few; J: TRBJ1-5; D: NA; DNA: TGTGCCAGCAGTTTGAGGGCAGCCCGTACCAATCAGCCCCAGCATTTT; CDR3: CASSLRAARTNQPQHF